A selection of T cell receptor beta chains follows, all from one sample in a study of shared clonotypes between healthy human individuals. TCRdb's copy holds only in-frame clones and misses some; the assay was immunoSEQ multiplex PCR. Of about 700,000 clones in the sample, approximately 79% were seen once. The sample consisted of memory CD4+ T cells sorted from blood. All receptors derive from a woman aged 25 to 45 in good health. CDR3s include the opening cysteine and the closing phenylalanine or tryptophan. D genes are given only for firm matches. Some rows have no size entry. The others give once, few or many, or a class for an expanded clone.

-,TRBJ1-4,TRBD1,TRBV2,CASGQGLGEKLFF,TGTGCCAGCGGACAGGGGTTAGGGGAAAAACTGTTTTTT
-,TRBJ2-7,TRBD2,TRBV11-2,CASSSGLAGGYEQYF,TGTGCCAGCAGCTCGGGACTAGCGGGCGGATACGAGCAGTACTTC
-,TRBJ2-5,-,TRBV7-2,CASSLGIMAGPETQYF,TGTGCCAGCAGCTTAGGTATAATGGCGGGACCGGAGACCCAGTACTTC
-,TRBJ2-5,-,TRBV5-1,CASSLRTRETQYF,TGCGCCAGCAGCTTGAGGACCAGAGAGACCCAGTACTTC
-,TRBJ2-7,TRBD2,TRBV29-1,CSVEFRLAGRGEQYF,TGCAGCGTTGAATTTCGTCTAGCGGGACGGGGCGAGCAGTACTTC
-,TRBJ2-7,TRBD2,TRBV5-5,CASSGGGAGAYEQYF,TGTGCCAGCAGCGGCGGCGGAGCGGGAGCATACGAGCAGTACTTC
-,TRBJ2-7,-,TRBV2,CASRQDSYEQYF,TGTGCCAGCAGACAGGACAGCTACGAGCAGTACTTC
-,TRBJ2-7,-,TRBV30,CAWSVGSHYEQYF,TGTGCCTGGAGCGTTGGGTCCCACTACGAGCAGTACTTC
-,TRBJ2-5,-,TRBV29-1,CSVEDGYWGETQYF,TGCAGCGTTGAAGATGGTTATTGGGGAGAGACCCAGTACTTC
-,TRBJ2-3,-,TRBV19,CASVRVIITDTQYF,TGTGCCAGTGTCAGGGTGATTATCACAGATACGCAGTATTTT
-,TRBJ1-1,TRBD1,TRBV11-2,CASRPNRGDTEAFF,TGTGCCAGCAGGCCCAACAGGGGGGACACTGAAGCTTTCTTT
-,TRBJ2-7,TRBD1,TRBV28,CASSFSGQGYEQYF,TGTGCCAGCAGTTTCTCGGGACAGGGATACGAGCAGTACTTC
-,TRBJ1-1,-,TRBV28,CASSLGVGTEAFF,TGTGCCAGCAGTTTGGGGGTTGGCACTGAAGCTTTCTTT
-,TRBJ2-7,-,TRBV15,CATSRDEASYEQYF,TGTGCCACCAGCAGAGATGAGGCCAGCTACGAGCAGTACTTC
many,TRBJ2-1,-,TRBV5-5,CASSLVKVRGSVRNEQFF,TGTGCCAGCAGCTTGGTAAAGGTAAGGGGGTCAGTGAGAAATGAGCAGTTCTTC
-,TRBJ2-7,TRBD2,TRBV27,CASSLSTSGTYEQYF,TGTGCCAGCAGTTTGTCGACTAGCGGGACCTACGAGCAGTACTTC
-,TRBJ2-3,TRBD2,TRBV28,CASAQLAFMVDTQYF,TGTGCCAGCGCCCAACTAGCGTTCATGGTAGATACGCAGTATTTT
-,TRBJ2-7,-,TRBV19,CASSPQGEAGSYEQYF,TGTGCCAGTAGTCCCCAGGGGGAGGCGGGCTCCTACGAGCAGTACTTC
-,TRBJ2-7,-,TRBV10-1,CASPEGLSAGEQYF,TGCGCCAGCCCCGAAGGGCTCTCCGCGGGCGAGCAGTACTTC
-,TRBJ1-2,-,TRBV7-9,CASSFLGMEYGYTF,TGTGCCAGCAGCTTTCTAGGGATGGAGTATGGCTACACCTTC
-,TRBJ2-3,-,TRBV9,CASSVGSTINTQYF,TGTGCCAGCAGCGTAGGCTCGACTATCAATACGCAGTATTTT
-,TRBJ1-2,-,TRBV11-2,CASSFGLYGYTF,TGTGCCAGCAGCTTTGGGCTCTATGGCTACACCTTC
-,TRBJ1-4,-,TRBV5-1,CASSLGSGLKEKLFF,TGCGCCAGCAGCCTGGGTTCCGGGTTGAAGGAAAAACTGTTTTTT
-,TRBJ2-7,-,TRBV7-9,CAAGREQYF,TGTGCCGCAGGGCGCGAGCAGTACTTC
-,TRBJ2-5,TRBD1,TRBV7-2,CASSRQGGTLQETQYF,TGTGCCAGCAGCCGACAGGGGGGGACGCTACAAGAGACCCAGTACTTC
-,TRBJ2-2,-,TRBV15,CATSLETGELFF,TGTGCCACCAGCCTAGAGACCGGGGAGCTGTTTTTT
-,TRBJ2-3,TRBD2,TRBV9,CASSPNPGLATDTQYF,TGTGCCAGCAGCCCGAACCCGGGACTAGCTACAGATACGCAGTATTTT
few,TRBJ2-7,TRBD1,TRBV25-1,CASSEPSDRVYEQYF,TGTGCCAGCAGTGAACCCAGCGACAGGGTCTACGAGCAGTACTTC
-,TRBJ1-2,-,TRBV11-2,CASSTAGAVGYTF,TGTGCCAGCAGCACGGCAGGCGCAGTTGGCTACACCTTC
-,TRBJ2-2,-,TRBV7-3,CASSLSGVTGELFF,TGTGCCAGCAGCTTATCTGGGGTCACCGGGGAGCTGTTTTTT
once,TRBJ2-5,-,TRBV5-4,CASSFFGETQYF,TGTGCCAGCAGCTTTTTCGGGGAGACCCAGTACTTC
-,TRBJ2-7,-,TRBV4-1,CASSQVGTPLDEQYF,TGCGCCAGCAGCCAAGTTGGCACCCCCTTGGACGAGCAGTACTTC
-,TRBJ1-1,-,TRBV5-1,CASSFWGEMNTEAFF,TGCGCCAGCAGCTTTTGGGGAGAAATGAACACTGAAGCTTTCTTT
-,TRBJ2-7,TRBD2,TRBV30,CAWSVEGLLAGPYTYEQYF,TGTGCCTGGAGTGTGGAGGGATTGCTAGCGGGACCATATACCTACGAGCAGTACTTC
few,TRBJ2-3,TRBD1,TRBV30,CAGRLLYRDRGTDTQYF,TGTGCCGGACGACTACTGTACCGGGACAGGGGGACAGATACGCAGTATTTT
-,TRBJ1-1,TRBD1,TRBV6-1,CASRKEGGLGTEAFF,TGTGCCAGCAGGAAGGAAGGGGGCCTAGGGACTGAAGCTTTCTTT
-,TRBJ2-7,TRBD2,TRBV6-5,CASRNSGVAYEQYF,TGTGCCAGCAGGAATAGCGGGGTAGCCTACGAGCAGTACTTC
-,TRBJ1-1,-,TRBV7-9,CASSLAWSTEAFF,TGTGCCAGCAGCCTCGCCTGGAGCACTGAAGCTTTCTTT
-,TRBJ1-2,-,TRBV28,CASNLKGKGYTF,TGTGCCAGCAACTTAAAGGGAAAAGGCTACACCTTC
once,TRBJ2-1,-,TRBV7-9,CASTSGNKNWGNEQFF,TGTGCCAGCACCAGCGGTAATAAGAACTGGGGGAATGAGCAGTTCTTC
few,TRBJ2-1,-,TRBV10-2,CASSESSFAYNEQFF,TGCGCCAGCAGTGAGTCTAGCTTCGCCTACAATGAGCAGTTCTTC
-,TRBJ1-1,-,TRBV28,CASLSPGGANTEAFF,TGTGCCAGCTTATCCCCGGGGGGCGCGAACACTGAAGCTTTCTTT
few,TRBJ1-4,-,TRBV6-6,CASRNPGGPTNEKLFF,TGTGCCAGCAGGAATCCCGGCGGGCCTACTAATGAAAAACTGTTTTTT
-,TRBJ2-7,TRBD2,TRBV25-1,CASLPGSGSREQYF,TGTGCCAGCCTCCCGGGGAGCGGGAGTCGTGAGCAGTACTTC
few,TRBJ1-1,-,TRBV20-1,CSADGNTEAFF,TGCAGTGCTGACGGGAACACTGAAGCTTTCTTT